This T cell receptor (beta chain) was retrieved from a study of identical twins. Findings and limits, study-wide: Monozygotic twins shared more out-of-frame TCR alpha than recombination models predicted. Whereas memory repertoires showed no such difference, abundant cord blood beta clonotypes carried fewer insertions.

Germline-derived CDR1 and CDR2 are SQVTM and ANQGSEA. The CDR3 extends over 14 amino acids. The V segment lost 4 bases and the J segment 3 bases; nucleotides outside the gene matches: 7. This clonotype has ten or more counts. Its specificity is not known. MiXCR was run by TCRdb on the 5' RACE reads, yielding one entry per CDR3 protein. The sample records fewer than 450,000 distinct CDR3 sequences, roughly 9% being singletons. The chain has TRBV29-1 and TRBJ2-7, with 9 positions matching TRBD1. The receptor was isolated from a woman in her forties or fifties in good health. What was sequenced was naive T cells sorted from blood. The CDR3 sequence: CSVVLGTGRYEQYF. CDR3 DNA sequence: TGCAGCGTTGTTCTTGGGACAGGGCGCTACGAGCAGTACTTC.